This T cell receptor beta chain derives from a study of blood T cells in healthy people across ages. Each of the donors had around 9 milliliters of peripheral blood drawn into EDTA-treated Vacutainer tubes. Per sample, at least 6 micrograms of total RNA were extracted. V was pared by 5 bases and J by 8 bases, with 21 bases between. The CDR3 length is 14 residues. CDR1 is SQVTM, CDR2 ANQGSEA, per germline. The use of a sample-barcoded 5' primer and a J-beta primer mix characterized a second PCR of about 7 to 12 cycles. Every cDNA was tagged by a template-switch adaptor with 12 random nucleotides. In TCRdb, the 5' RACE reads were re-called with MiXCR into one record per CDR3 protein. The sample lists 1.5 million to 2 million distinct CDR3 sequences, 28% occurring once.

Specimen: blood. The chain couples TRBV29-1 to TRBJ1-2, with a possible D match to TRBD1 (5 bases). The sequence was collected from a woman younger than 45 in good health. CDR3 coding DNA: TGCAGCGTTAGCCGCACCGGGACGGGGAGAGGCTACACCTTC. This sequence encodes CSVSRTGTGRGYTF.